Sequencing of this TCR beta chain was carried out in a study of T cell responses to AZD1222 COVID-19 vaccine (dated by TCRdb to about 2021). About the study as a whole: AZD1222 recipients with second doses at about 4 weeks or about 12 weeks were pooled, because spike-specific TCR depth and breadth did not differ between schedules. Trial participants were enrolled by age into 18-55, 56-69 and 70-plus year subgroups, with roughly 160, 29 and 62 TCR-sequenced participants respectively. TCR sequencing was performed for roughly 240 trial participants, of whom 200 to 210 were given two doses of AZD1222 and around 25 were given two doses of MenACWY control vaccine.

From the cysteine through the phenylalanine, the CDR3 covers 13 amino acids. The kept DNA is CDR3 alone, 39 bases in frame from the first base. Trimming removed 1 base from V and 3 bases from J, leaving 6 bases between the germline ends. The time point label, as the study defines it: baseline before first vaccination. The vaccinee samples were drawn from two UK trials, COV001 and COV002, one of which was a single-blind randomized controlled phase 2/3 trial testing AZD1222 (ChAdOx1 nCoV-19) in healthy adults. For TCRbeta chain sequencing, PBMC samples from trial participants were taken at day 0 and at day 28 after the second dose. The CDR3 regions of human TCRbeta chains were subjected to immunosequencing. The authors' analysis ran thus. Repertoire TCRs were checked for matches against a reference library of SARS-CoV-2-specific TCRs that had been generated using the MIRA antigen-specificity platform. Breadth was defined as the fraction of unique TCRs that were SARS-CoV-2-associated. Depth was defined as the fraction of total T cells that were SARS-CoV-2-associated. Using the MIRA data, each spike-specific TCR was assigned both to the spike region to which the TCR was reactive and to a CD4 or CD8 class. Log10-transformed breadth and depth values were compared by one-way ANOVA with Sidak's multiple comparisons tests. TCRdb obtained this table from immuneACCESS and retained in-frame rearrangements with V and J assigned. These tables miss some clones; where compared with another copy, unresolved V genes account for less than half of the shortfall, and the remainder is unexplained. V, J and clone size are those of that table, while D and trimming were read from the DNA. This sample gives 200,000 or so clones in total; 85% to 95% of them show up just once. About 10% of the sample is taken by the ten largest.

Comment on this clone: Its antigen is still unknown. Per-base quality was not reported, and no clone a single base away is much larger than it.

Overall results and qualifications from the work: Reportedly, almost half of the unique spike-specific TCRs recognized epitopes lying outside the regions that are mutated in the B.1.351 and B.1.1.7 variants. After two AZD1222 doses, spike-specific TCR breadth and depth were significantly higher than at day 0 and than in MenACWY recipients. The vaccine-associated CD4 TCRs covered the entire spike protein, and the dominant responses fell in regions 160-218 and 743-854. The 56-69-year group was small, and its depth increase did not reach significance, likely because of low power. Participants were mostly white British and included more females than males, and it was suggested by the authors that clonal diversity may have been underestimated. Because no day 14 peak-response samples were available, the repertoires could be characterized only after the peak T cell response. Conclusions about previously exposed vaccinees are limited because only six or seven AZD1222 recipients were SARS-CoV-2 seropositive at baseline.

The clonotype originates from an adult in good health. The V and J genes are TRBV12-3 or TRBV12-4 and TRBJ1-2; there is no confident call for the D gene. This material consisted of peripheral blood, taken on day 0 of AZD1222 vaccination. This receptor carries the CDR3 CASSLERDYGYTF. The DNA reads as follows: TGTGCCAGCAGTTTAGAACGAGACTATGGCTACACCTTC.